This T cell receptor beta chain was captured in a study of T cells after posttransplantation cyclophosphamide. CDR3 length equals 16 residues. Germline V gives CDR1 MDHEN, CDR2 SYDVKM. The V gene lost 4 bases and the J gene lost 0 bases, with 16 bases spanning the gap. Note on this clone: What it recognizes is unknown.

Overall study findings and caveats: TRB overlap between skin or GI tissue T cells and blood was limited.

The data were produced by immunoSEQ multiplex PCR, yet TCRdb's version contains in-frame clones alone and is incomplete. This sample carries fewer than 60,000 clones, approximately 94% of them seen once, and the ten largest clones take 2.5% to 3%. The origin of this receptor is a woman in her twenties or thirties in good health and a related stem cell transplant donor. The chain links TRBV28 to TRBJ2-7; D remains unclear. Sequenced sample: PBMCs. The CDR3 spells CASSSSSDGDSYEQYF. CDR3 nucleotide sequence: TGTGCCAGCAGTTCGTCCTCTGACGGAGACTCCTACGAGCAGTACTTC.